This T cell receptor beta chain stems from a study of blood T cell repertoires in COVID-19. On the study more broadly: Specimens from acute and convalescent COVID-19 originated in the United States, Italy and Spain. The analysed material was cDNA or gDNA that came from T cells, B-cell-depleted T cells, or PBMCs.

Authors' processing steps: Estimation of nucleated cell counts was performed using reference gene primer amplification. Only in-frame clones appear in the TCRdb table, and some are missing; sequencing was by immunoSEQ multiplex PCR. Clone size and V and J calls were adopted from that table, with D and trimming inferred from the DNA. The sample shows roughly 190,000 clones, roughly 87% of them seen only once. This CDR3 comprises 14 residues. Germline CDR1 and CDR2: SGHDT and YYEEEE. The J segment lost 5 bases and the V segment lost 2 bases, leaving 6 bases of the junction unmatched. The sequence derives from a man in his fifties or sixties with active or convalescent COVID-19. The chain couples TRBV5-6 to TRBJ2-7, with 8 bases identical to TRBD1. Material: peripheral blood. CDR3 amino acids: CASSFVDRVHEQYF. CDR3 bases: TGTGCCAGCAGCTTTGTGGACAGGGTCCACGAGCAGTACTTC.